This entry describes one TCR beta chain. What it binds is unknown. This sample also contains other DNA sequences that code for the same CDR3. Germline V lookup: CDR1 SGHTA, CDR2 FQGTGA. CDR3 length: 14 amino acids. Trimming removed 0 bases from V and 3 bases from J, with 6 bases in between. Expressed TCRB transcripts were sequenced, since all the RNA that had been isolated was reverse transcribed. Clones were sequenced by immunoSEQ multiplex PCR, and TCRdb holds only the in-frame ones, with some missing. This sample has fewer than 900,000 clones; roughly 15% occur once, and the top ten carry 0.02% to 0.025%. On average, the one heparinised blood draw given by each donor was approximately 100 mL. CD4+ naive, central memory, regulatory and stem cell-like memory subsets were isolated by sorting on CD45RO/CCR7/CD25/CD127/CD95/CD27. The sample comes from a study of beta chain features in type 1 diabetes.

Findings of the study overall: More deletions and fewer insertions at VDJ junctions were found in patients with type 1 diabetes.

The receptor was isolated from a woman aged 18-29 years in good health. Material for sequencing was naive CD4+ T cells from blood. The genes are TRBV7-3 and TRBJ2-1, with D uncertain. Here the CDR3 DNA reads TGTGCCAGCAGCTTAACGGCTAGCTACAATGAGCAGTTCTTC. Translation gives CASSLTASYNEQFF.